The 17 T cell receptor beta chains below come from one sample, sequenced in a study of neoadjuvant nivolumab and ipilimumab in lung cancer. TCRdb's table, derived via immunoSEQ multiplex PCR, lists solely in-frame clones and lacks some. This table holds about 7,300 clones, 75% to 90% found once. This sample comprised tumor tissue, obtained after neoadjuvant nivolumab, alone or with ipilimumab, at or shortly before surgery. Receptors were obtained from an adult with non-small cell lung cancer.

V and J are TRBV7-2 and TRBJ2-1; 11 bases fit TRBD1. The trim removed 6 bases at V and 0 bases at J, leaving 4 bases unmatched. Germline V gives CDR1 SGHTA, CDR2 FQGNSA. There are 16 residues in the CDR3. The CDR3 reads CASRSGTGGSYNEQFF. The CDR3 nucleotides are TGTGCCAGCAGATCCGGGACAGGGGGCTCCTACAATGAGCAGTTCTTC.

The J gene is TRBJ1-5, the V gene TRBV28; D gene uncertain. Per the germline V gene, CDR1 is MDHEN and CDR2 is SYDVKM. Trimming shortened V by 2 bases and J by 2 bases, and 10 bases separated the two germline ends. The CDR3 consists of 15 residues. The CDR3 here is CASSLQAAGNQPQHF. CDR3 DNA: TGTGCCAGCAGTTTACAGGCAGCGGGCAATCAGCCCCAGCATTTT.

This clone was counted once. The chain is built from TRBV5-1 and TRBJ2-2, with 7 bases lining up with TRBD1. The CDR3 has 16 residues. The trim removed 5 bases at V and 3 bases at J, leaving 10 bases unmatched. Germline loops: CDR1 SGHRS, CDR2 YFSETQ. The CDR3 DNA is TGCGCCAGCAGGGGCCCGACAGGGATAGACACCGGGGAGCTGTTTTTT. It encodes CASRGPTGIDTGELFF.

This chain links TRBV5-4 with TRBJ2-5; possibly TRBD2 for D (5 bases). Trimming removed 2 bases at V and 9 bases at J, with 8 bases between. CDR3 length: 11 amino acids. CDR1 and CDR2 (germline): SGHNT, YYREEE (reference sequence). CDR3: CASSLHGAQYF. CDR3 nucleotides: TGTGCCAGCAGCTTACACGGGGCCCAGTACTTC.

V usage is TRBV6-1 and J usage is TRBJ1-2, with 9 bases lining up with TRBD1. Trimming took 3 bases from V and 9 from J; bases not matched to a gene: 8. The CDR3 contains 14 residues. Per the germline V gene, CDR1 is MNHNS and CDR2 is SASEGT. CDR3 sequence reads: CASSDRDRVGRYTF. The DNA for the CDR3 is TGTGCCAGCAGTGACCGGGACAGGGTAGGTCGCTACACCTTC.

J is TRBJ2-5 and V is TRBV5-6; unclear D gene. The CDR3 sequence is 12 residues long. The germline CDR1 and CDR2 sequences are SGHDT and YYEEEE. The V and J ends lost 2 bases and 4 bases respectively, with 6 bases between them. The CDR3 coding sequence is TGTGCCAGCAGCTTCTCGCGAGAGACCCAGTACTTC. This encodes CASSFSRETQYF.

This rearrangement joins TRBV6-6 to TRBJ2-7; no clear D. Trimming pared 5 bases from V and 0 bases from J, leaving 14 bases between. CDR1 and CDR2 (germline): MNHNY, SVGAGI (reference sequence). This CDR3 comprises 15 residues. The CDR3 sequence: CASSKAGRSSYEQYF. The CDR3 DNA sequence: TGTGCCAGCAGTAAGGCCGGCAGGAGCTCCTACGAGCAGTACTTC.

A single count supports this clone. This chain joins TRBV11-2 and TRBJ1-5; D unclear. The length of the CDR3 is 13 residues. The V gene lost 3 bases and the J gene lost 6 bases, with 9 bases spanning the gap. The germline gives CDR1 SGHAT, CDR2 FQNNGV. The CDR3 DNA reads as TGTGCCAGCAGCTTTGATAGATCTCAGCCCCAGCATTTT. This encodes CASSFDRSQPQHF.

V usage is TRBV18 and J usage is TRBJ1-5, with D hard to call. CDR3 length equals 14 residues. From germline, CDR1 is KGHSH and CDR2 LQKENI. Trimming pared 2 bases from V and 4 bases from J, leaving 9 bases between. CDR3 protein: CASSPLPENQPQHF. CDR3 nucleotide sequence: TGTGCCAGCTCACCATTGCCGGAGAATCAGCCCCAGCATTTT. Filled out from reference TRBV18 and TRBJ1-5, the complete variable domain reads NAGVMQNPRHLVRRRGQEARLRCSPMKGHSHVYWYRQLPEEGLKFMVYLQKENIIDESGMPKERFSAEFPKEGPSILRIQQVVRGDSAAYFCASSPLPENQPQHFGDGTRLSIL.

This chain joins TRBV6-1 and TRBJ1-5; no clear D. The CDR3 has 15 residues. V lost 4 bases and J 6 bases, leaving 16 bases between the germline ends. Germline loops: CDR1 MNHNS, CDR2 SASEGT. The CDR3: CASSVSQVSGQPQHF. In nucleotides, the CDR3 is TGTGCCAGCAGTGTGAGTCAGGTGTCAGGTCAGCCCCAGCATTTT.

The chain combines TRBV5-1 with TRBJ2-3; 9 nucleotides match TRBD2. CDR1 is SGHRS, CDR2 YFSETQ, per germline. CDR3 size: 16 residues. The J segment lost 2 bases and the V segment lost 5 bases, leaving 9 bases of the junction unmatched. In DNA, the CDR3 is TGCGCCAGCAGAGATGCTAGCGGGGCACTCACAGATACGCAGTATTTT. This encodes CASRDASGALTDTQYF.

For the CDR3, the DNA is TGTGCCAGCAGTGCCGGTTACCAGCCCCAGCATTTT. It is translated as CASSAGYQPQHF. The genes are TRBV2 and TRBJ1-5; D unresolved. Germline V gene sequence: CDR1 SNHLY, CDR2 FYNNEI. The CDR3 totals 12 residues. With 4 bases removed from V and 7 bases from J, the gap between germline ends came to 8 bases.

The chain links TRBV5-1 to TRBJ2-7; TRBD1 aligns across 7 bases. CDR1 and CDR2 from the germline V gene are SGHRS and YFSETQ. This CDR3 contains 12 residues. The V gene end was trimmed by 2 bases and the J gene end by 10 bases; junction bases not matched to a gene: 6. CDR3 in amino acids: CASSFNRGEQYF. The CDR3 nucleotides read TGCGCCAGCAGCTTTAACAGGGGCGAACAGTACTTC.

The rearrangement joins TRBV14 to TRBJ2-3, with TRBD2 matching over 7 bases. V trimming: 5 bases; J trimming: 3 bases; junction bases outside the gene matches: 8. The V gene's germline CDR1 is SGHDN and CDR2 FVKESK. This CDR3 is built from 15 residues. The chain's CDR3 is CASSRRGDGTDTQYF. CDR3 coding DNA: TGTGCCAGCAGCAGACGGGGGGACGGAACAGATACGCAGTATTTT.

V gene TRBV4-2 combines with J gene TRBJ1-4, with D possibly being TRBD1 (5 bases). In germline, CDR1 is LGHNA, CDR2 YNFKEQ. The V end was cut by 0 bases, the J end by 5 bases, with 10 bases between. This CDR3 spans 15 amino acids. The CDR3 here is CASSQEWGMNEKLFF. Here the CDR3 DNA reads TGTGCCAGCAGCCAAGAGTGGGGGATGAATGAAAAACTGTTTTTT.

This clone is medium-sized by share. The CDR3 loop is CASRVAGGVDYEQYF. CDR3 DNA: TGTGCCAGCAGAGTGGCTGGGGGCGTGGACTACGAGCAGTACTTC. The V call is TRBV6-1, the J call TRBJ2-7; D possibly corresponds to TRBD1 (6 bases). Germline CDR1 MNHNS, CDR2 SASEGT. CDR3 length: 15 amino acids. Trimming removed 6 bases at V and 3 bases at J, with 18 bases between.

Remarks on this clone: Compared with germline, one end of the junction differs, possibly owing to a read error. The chain links TRBV4-1 to TRBJ1-1, with 10 bases that match TRBD1. Germline loops: CDR1 MGHRA, CDR2 YSYEKL. The CDR3 contains 17 residues. The CDR3 nucleotides read TGCGCCAGCAGTCAAGAAGTAAGAGGACAGGGGGGTGCTGAAGCTTTCTTT. Its translation: CASSQEVRGQGGAEAFF.